These 15 T cell receptor beta chains were sequenced from one sample in a study of blood T cells in healthy people across ages. The second PCR ran about 6 to 11 cycles with a sample-barcoded 5' primer and J-beta primers. TCRdb reprocessed the 5' RACE reads via MiXCR and lists one record per CDR3 protein. The sample lists 1.5 million to 1.9 million distinct CDR3 sequences, approximately 39% occurring once. Specimen: blood. The receptor set was obtained from a woman between 18 and 30 years old in good health.

The chain is built from TRBV7-9 and TRBJ2-1, with D perhaps matching TRBD1 (7 bases). The CDR3 spans 17 residues. V gave up 6 bases and J gave up 1 base, with 19 bases separating them. CDR1 SEHNR and CDR2 FQNEAQ come from the germline V gene (reference sequence). The chain's CDR3 is CASSGEGGGGSYNEQFF. The CDR3 DNA reads TGTGCCAGCAGTGGGGAAGGAGGGGGCGGTTCCTACAATGAGCAGTTCTTC. The full variable domain, its missing parts supplied by reference TRBV7-9 and TRBJ2-1, is DTGVSQNPRHKITKRGQNVTFRCDPISEHNRLYWYRQTLGQGPEFLTYFQNEAQLEKSRLLSDRFSAERPKGSFSTLEIQRTEQGDSAMYLCASSGEGGGGSYNEQFFGPGTRLTVL.

This clonotype was detected a few times. V usage is TRBV3-1 and J usage is TRBJ2-1, with 10 positions matching TRBD2. The CDR3 totals 15 residues. With 4 bases clipped from V and 6 bases from J, the junction kept 6 bases outside the gene matches. Germline CDR1 reads LGHDT; CDR2 reads YNNKEL (reference sequence). This chain's CDR3 is CASSREGLASNEQFF. The CDR3 nucleotides are TGTGCCAGCAGCCGCGAGGGACTAGCGAGCAATGAGCAGTTCTTC.

The chain uses TRBV4-3 and TRBJ2-7, with D unresolved. Germline CDR1 LGHNA, CDR2 YSLEER. V was shortened by 1 base and J by 2 bases, with 9 bases between the two germline ends. This CDR3 region has 14 residues. CDR3 protein: CASSQGITTYEQYF. The CDR3 region has the DNA TGCGCCAGCAGCCAAGGGATCACCACCTACGAGCAGTACTTC.

In its sample, this clonotype was seen a few times. The chain has TRBV29-1 and TRBJ2-7, with 11 bases lining up with TRBD2. Germline-derived CDR1 and CDR2 are SQVTM and ANQGSEA. With 3 bases clipped from V and 6 bases from J, the junction kept 4 bases outside the gene matches. The CDR3 spans 13 residues. The CDR3 DNA follows: TGCAGCGTTGAGAGTAGCGGGAGGGCCGAGCAGTACTTC. This translates into CSVESSGRAEQYF.

The rearrangement uses TRBV29-1 and TRBJ2-1, with TRBD2 matching 11 bases. CDR1 SQVTM and CDR2 ANQGSEA come from the germline V gene. V lost 6 bases to trimming and J lost 15 bases; unmatched junction nucleotides: 7. This CDR3 region has 11 residues. The DNA of the CDR3 is TGCAGCGTCATGACTAGCGGGGTGCCGTTCTTC. Its protein is CSVMTSGVPFF.

Points on this clonotype: The junction does not match germline at one end; this may be a read error. The chain recombines TRBV18 with TRBJ1-1; tentative D call: TRBD1 (5 bases). This CDR3 has 13 residues. From germline, CDR1 is KGHSH and CDR2 LQKENI. Here the CDR3 DNA reads TGTGCCAGCGCACCCCGCAGGGACACTGAAGCTTTCTTT. Translated, it gives CASAPRRDTEAFF. The full variable domain, rest sourced from reference TRBV18 and TRBJ1-1, is NAGVMQNPRHLVRRRGQEARLRCSPMKGHSHVYWYRQLPEEGLKFMVYLQKENIIDESGMPKERFSAEFPKEGPSILRIQQVVRGDSAAYFCASAPRRDTEAFFGQGTRLTVV.

This clonotype came up a few times. This chain joins TRBV5-6 and TRBJ1-2; 8 bases are shared with TRBD1. The CDR3 extends over 13 amino acids. The V gene end was trimmed by 2 bases and the J gene end by 7 bases; junction bases not matched to a gene: 4. Germline assignment: CDR1 SGHDT and CDR2 YYEEEE. CDR3: CASSFGRGRGYTF. The CDR3 DNA reads as TGTGCCAGCAGCTTCGGCAGGGGGCGTGGCTACACCTTC.

The chain combines TRBV5-1 with TRBJ1-1; D unresolved. Germline CDR1 reads SGHRS; CDR2 reads YFSETQ. The CDR3 has 13 amino acids. Trimming took off 4 bases at V and 6 bases at J, with 13 bases between the two ends. CDR3 DNA sequence: TGCGCCAGCAGCCCCCTCATGGGCTCTGAAGCTTTCTTT. Residues: CASSPLMGSEAFF.

The J gene is TRBJ2-3, the V gene TRBV20-1; D is undetermined. Germline CDR1 is DFQATT and CDR2 is SNEGSKA (reference sequence). Trimming took off 3 bases at V and 2 bases at J, with 12 bases between the two ends. This CDR3 comprises 14 residues. CDR3 residues: CSARRQVHTDTQYF. As DNA, the CDR3 is TGCAGTGCTAGGAGGCAGGTTCACACAGATACGCAGTATTTT.

A word on this clonotype: One end of the junction does not line up with germline, which may come from a read error. This chain joins TRBV7-3 and TRBJ1-2; perhaps TRBD1 as D (6 bases). In germline, CDR1 is SGHTA, CDR2 FQGTGA. This CDR3 is 14 amino acids long. The CDR3 bases are TGTGCCGGCAGCTTAGATCCAAGGGGGGGTGGCTACACCTTC. This encodes CAGSLDPRGGGYTF.

This clonotype was observed a few times. V usage is TRBV12-3 or TRBV12-4 and J usage is TRBJ1-5; D is ambiguous. V was shortened by 4 bases and J by 7 bases, with 8 bases between the two germline ends. The CDR3 has 12 amino acids. This CDR3 is CASSYWGQPQHF. The CDR3 bases are TGTGCCAGCAGTTATTGGGGACAGCCCCAGCATTTT.

A note on this clonotype: Compared with germline, one end of the junction differs, possibly owing to a read error. V gene TRBV6-6 combines with J gene TRBJ1-1; the D gene is possibly TRBD1 (6 bases). The CDR3 totals 13 residues. The V gene's germline CDR1 is MNHNY and CDR2 SVGAGI (reference sequence). CDR3 sequence: CASTIGGNTKAFF. The CDR3 DNA is TGTGCCAGCACCATAGGGGGGAACACTAAAGCTTTCTTT.

This sequence joins TRBV11-2 and TRBJ2-1, with D tentatively TRBD2 (5 bases). Trimming stripped 5 bases from V and 6 bases from J, with 14 bases between. This CDR3 has 14 amino acids. Per the germline V gene, CDR1 is SGHAT and CDR2 is FQNNGV. The CDR3 is CASSPWPRGNEQFF. DNA of the CDR3: TGTGCCAGCAGCCCCTGGCCCCGGGGCAATGAGCAGTTCTTC.

The chain joins TRBV7-9 to TRBJ2-1; 9 nucleotides align to TRBD1. CDR3 length: 18 amino acids. J gave up 1 base and V 1 base, and 8 bases lay outside the gene matches. Germline CDR1 SEHNR, CDR2 FQNEAQ (reference sequence). CDR3 residues: CASSLELGQGFSYNEQFF. DNA for the CDR3: TGTGCCAGCAGCTTAGAGCTAGGACAGGGGTTTTCCTACAATGAGCAGTTCTTC.

The chain couples TRBV7-9 to TRBJ2-7; D unclear. The CDR3 has 15 amino acids. V lost 5 bases and J lost 0, with 14 bases in between. Germline V lookup: CDR1 SEHNR, CDR2 FQNEAQ (reference sequence). The CDR3 coding sequence is TGTGCCAGCAGCCCCCCCGGCGGTCTCTCCTACGAGCAGTACTTC. Translating it yields CASSPPGGLSYEQYF.